This T cell receptor (beta chain) was captured in a study of T cells after somatic rescue of genetic block (dated by TCRdb to the early 2020s). Some background on the complete study: What the study looked at was long-term robustness, specifically in a T-cell system that came about through somatic rescue of a genetic block in T-cell development.

CDR1 and CDR2, looked up from the germline V gene (reference sequence), are MNHNY and SVGAGI. The CDR3 contains 13 residues, cysteine and phenylalanine counted. Only the CDR3 part of the read is kept: 39 bases, read in frame from the first base. Trimming costs V 9 bases and J 1 base, and their ends lie 12 bases apart. On this clone: No antigen is known for it. Base qualities were left out, and no much larger clone turns up one base away.

Library prep was done by the immunoSEQ multiplex PCR assay. Not all clones reach the TCRdb copy of this immuneACCESS table, which keeps in-frame sequences only. Checked studies attribute under half of the gap to unresolved V genes and leave the rest unexplained. This sample is represented by about 120,000 clones; 75% to 95% of them were singletons. About 1.5% of the sample comes from the top ten. Sequenced: peripheral blood mononuclear cells (PBMCs). The rearrangement joined TRBV6-6 to TRBJ1-1; a tentative D call is TRBD1 (6 bases match). This receptor was obtained from a woman between 18 and 30 years old. For the CDR3, the sequence is CASIATGNTEAFF. The DNA sequence follows: TGTGCCAGTATAGCGACAGGGAACACTGAAGCTTTCTTT.